Shown below are 27 T cell receptor beta chains from a single sample sequenced in a study of technical replicates of blood from a handful of donors. Assay used: immunoSEQ multiplex PCR; TCRdb lists only in-frame clones, some missing. Among 79,000 or so clones listed, nearly 95% were seen once. The sequenced sample consisted of T cells isolated from PBMCs. The receptors stem from a human donor in good health.

The chain couples TRBV19 to TRBJ1-4; D uncertain. The CDR3 length is 12 residues. Per germline, CDR1 LNHDA and CDR2 SQIVND (reference sequence). V gave up 3 bases and J gave up 12 bases, with 11 bases separating them. The CDR3 here is CASSIWANQLFF. DNA of the CDR3: TGTGCCAGTAGTATCTGGGCCAATCAACTGTTTTTT.

V gene TRBV28 combines with J gene TRBJ2-7, with D tentatively TRBD1 (6 bases). The CDR3 consists of 14 residues. Between the trimmed V and J ends, which lost 5 bases and 3 bases, there was a span of 14 bases. Germline CDR1 MDHEN, CDR2 SYDVKM. This CDR3 reads CASSGVGQLYEQYF. The CDR3 bases are TGTGCCAGCAGTGGGGTAGGACAGCTCTACGAGCAGTACTTC.

This chain connects TRBV7-2 to TRBJ2-3; perhaps TRBD2 as D (5 bases). The CDR3 extends over 14 amino acids. Trimming removed 0 bases at V and 7 bases at J, with 11 bases between. In germline, CDR1 is SGHTA, CDR2 FQGNSA. CDR3 in amino acids: CASSLAGEGYTQYF. The DNA of the CDR3 is TGTGCCAGCAGCTTAGCGGGAGAAGGGTATACGCAGTATTTT. The variable domain in full, with the rest retrieved from reference TRBV7-2 and TRBJ2-3, is GAGVSQSPSNKVTEKGKDVELRCDPISGHTALYWYRQSLGQGLEFLIYFQGNSAPDKSGLPSDRFSAERTGGSVSTLTIQRTQQEDSAVYLCASSLAGEGYTQYFGPGTRLTVL.

The chain links TRBV25-1 to TRBJ2-7; 7 positions match TRBD1. The V gene's germline CDR1 is MGHDK and CDR2 SYGVNS. This CDR3 comprises 14 residues. Unmatched junction bases numbered 8, after V lost 4 bases and J lost 5 bases. CDR3 in amino acids: CASSAGDRIHEQYF. The CDR3 DNA reads as TGTGCCAGCAGTGCCGGGGACAGAATACACGAGCAGTACTTC.

This clone was counted once. This chain joins TRBV1 and TRBJ2-1; the DNA was not compared with TRBD2, the D call given in the table. TRBV1 is assigned pseudogene status. The CDR3 loop spans 17 amino acids. CDR3 bases: TGCACCAGCAGCCTTGGGGACTCTAACCGTTTCTACAATGAGCAGTTCTTC. Amino acids: CTSSLGDSNRFYNEQFF.

This clone is a singleton in its sample. The chain employs TRBV19 and TRBJ2-7; 8 positions agree with TRBD1. CDR3 length equals 14 residues. V trimming: 6 bases; J trimming: 1 base; junction bases outside the gene matches: 5. Germline V gene sequence: CDR1 LNHDA, CDR2 SQIVND (reference sequence). CDR3 DNA sequence: TGTGCCAGTAGGTGGACAGGGACATCCTACGAGCAGTACTTC. Protein sequence: CASRWTGTSYEQYF.

The chain uses TRBV14 and TRBJ1-2; TRBD1 agrees at 8 bases. From germline, CDR1 is SGHDN and CDR2 FVKESK. V shed 0 bases and J 4 bases; nucleotides not matched to a gene: 7. This CDR3 contains 16 residues. The CDR3 DNA follows: TGTGCCAGCAGCCAAGATTTCAGGGGGCGAAGCTATGGCTACACCTTC. Protein: CASSQDFRGRSYGYTF.

The V call is TRBV7-2, the J call TRBJ2-1; D remains ambiguous. This CDR3 spans 16 amino acids. The V end lost 5 bases, the J end lost 6 bases, and 20 bases lay between the germline ends. The germline CDR1 and CDR2 sequences are SGHTA and FQGNSA. The CDR3 region is CASSPKTFIDGNEQFF. The CDR3 DNA reads TGTGCCAGCAGCCCCAAGACTTTTATCGATGGCAATGAGCAGTTCTTC.

This clone was recorded a few times. V is TRBV6-1 and J is TRBJ1-2; no reliable D call. The V gene's germline CDR1 is MNHNS and CDR2 SASEGT. This CDR3 has 11 residues. Trimming stripped 5 bases from V and 6 bases from J, with 7 bases between. Here the CDR3 reads CASSWANGYTF. The CDR3 DNA reads as TGTGCCAGCAGTTGGGCGAATGGCTACACCTTC.

The chain employs TRBV12-5 and TRBJ2-1; 13 bases line up with TRBD2. J lost 4 bases, V lost 1 base, and 4 bases had no gene match. Germline CDR1 reads LGHNT; CDR2 reads FRNRAP. This CDR3 has 17 residues. CDR3 residues: CASGLGTSGSAYNEQFF. The CDR3 nucleotides read TGTGCTAGTGGTTTGGGGACTAGCGGGAGCGCATACAATGAGCAGTTCTTC.

V gene TRBV14 combines with J gene TRBJ2-1; 10 bases line up with TRBD1. V shed 4 bases, J shed 7 bases, and the junction held 7 bases outside the gene matches. The germline CDR1 and CDR2 sequences are SGHDN and FVKESK. This CDR3 has 15 residues. The CDR3 DNA is TGTGCCAGCAGCCCATGGACAGGGGGGTCAAATGAGCAGTTCTTC. Its protein is CASSPWTGGSNEQFF.

This chain connects TRBV11-1 to TRBJ2-5, with a possible D match to TRBD2 (6 bases). Germline CDR1 is SGHAT and CDR2 is FQDESV (reference sequence). Trimming removed 7 bases from V and 2 bases from J, with 11 bases in between. The CDR3 runs 13 residues. This CDR3 is CASTPTSQETQYF. The DNA of the CDR3 is TGTGCCAGCACCCCGACTAGTCAAGAGACCCAGTACTTC. The variable domain in full, with the rest retrieved from reference TRBV11-1 and TRBJ2-5, is EAEVAQSPRYKITEKSQAVAFWCDPISGHATLYWYRQILGQGPELLVQFQDESVVDDSQLPKDRFSAERLKGVDSTLKIQPAELGDSAMYLCASTPTSQETQYFGPGTRLLVL.

The CDR3 nucleotides are TGTGCCAGTAGTGCCAGACTAGGAGGGGCAACTTGGGAGCAGTACTTC. Amino acid sequence: CASSARLGGATWEQYF. The chain employs TRBV19 and TRBJ2-7; D is possibly TRBD2 (6 bases). Germline V CDR1 and CDR2: LNHDA, SQIVND (reference sequence). This CDR3 is built from 16 residues. V shed 5 bases and J shed 7 bases, with 24 bases lying between them.

The chain combines TRBV19 with TRBJ1-4; D is unresolved. The V end was cut by 6 bases, the J end by 4 bases, with 6 bases between. The CDR3 sequence is 12 residues long. Germline loops: CDR1 LNHDA, CDR2 SQIVND (reference sequence). The DNA of the CDR3 is TGTGCCAGTAGAGGCGGTAATGAAAAACTGTTTTTT. It encodes CASRGGNEKLFF.

The rearrangement joins TRBV6-5 to TRBJ2-7, with TRBD2 matching 7 bases. The CDR3 extends over 15 amino acids. The germline V gene encodes CDR1 MNHEY and CDR2 SVGAGI. V lost 2 bases and J lost 3; bases outside the gene matches: 7. CDR3 nucleotides: TGTGCCAGCAGTTACCTCGGGGAGGGGCTCTACGAGCAGTACTTC. Translation: CASSYLGEGLYEQYF.

The chain joins TRBV10-3 to TRBJ2-3; 8 bases map to TRBD1. Trimming at V came to 6 bases and at J to 0 bases, leaving 5 bases not matched to a gene. This CDR3 has 15 amino acids. Germline CDR1 reads ENHRY; CDR2 reads SYGVKD. CDR3 in DNA: TGTGCCATCAGCTCCGGACAGGGCAGCACAGATACGCAGTATTTT. It translates to CAISSGQGSTDTQYF.

This rearrangement joins TRBV18 to TRBJ1-1, with no clear D. V lost 3 bases, J lost 4 bases, and 18 bases lay in between. This CDR3 region has 16 residues. Per germline, CDR1 KGHSH and CDR2 LQKENI. The CDR3 spells CASSPELGEGGTEAFF. The CDR3 DNA reads TGTGCCAGCTCACCGGAGCTTGGGGAGGGAGGCACTGAAGCTTTCTTT.

This clone has just a few counts. V is TRBV2 and J is TRBJ2-3; 7 bases agree with TRBD1. CDR3 size: 14 residues. Germline loops: CDR1 SNHLY, CDR2 FYNNEI. V gave up 6 bases and J gave up 6 bases; unmatched junction bases: 9. CDR3 region: CASRWTGHVDTQYF. The CDR3 bases are TGTGCCAGCAGATGGACAGGACACGTGGATACGCAGTATTTT.

The V gene is TRBV19, the J gene TRBJ1-2; the D is unclear. V shed 7 bases and J shed 6 bases, with 21 bases lying between them. Germline V CDR1 and CDR2: LNHDA, SQIVND (reference sequence). CDR3 length: 15 amino acids. Here the CDR3 DNA reads TGTGCCAGTACAAGTAGAGGCTTCGGAGTTCATGGCTACACCTTC. Translated: CASTSRGFGVHGYTF.

J is TRBJ1-2 and V is TRBV6-5; D is possibly TRBD1 (6 bases). Per germline, CDR1 MNHEY and CDR2 SVGAGI. This CDR3 has 15 amino acids. Trimming stripped 2 bases from V and 2 bases from J, with 12 bases between. CDR3 loop: CASSYTHRANYGYTF. The DNA of the CDR3 is TGTGCCAGCAGTTACACCCACAGGGCCAACTATGGCTACACCTTC.

About this clone itself: Other DNA variants within this sample encode the same CDR3. This sequence joins TRBV6-1 and TRBJ2-7; possibly TRBD2 for D (5 bases). The V gene's germline CDR1 is MNHNS and CDR2 SASEGT. This CDR3 is built from 12 residues. V was cut by 2 bases and J by 4 bases, with 6 bases left in between. CDR3 amino acids: CASSERGYEQYF. Here the CDR3 DNA reads TGTGCCAGCAGTGAAAGAGGGTACGAGCAGTACTTC.

V usage is TRBV6-5 and J usage is TRBJ1-5; D possibly corresponds to TRBD1 (6 bases). Deletions cut 5 bases from V and 4 bases from J, with 9 bases between. The germline gives CDR1 MNHEY, CDR2 SVGAGI. The CDR3 sequence is 13 residues long. The CDR3 region has the DNA TGTGCCAGCAGTCAGGGGTGGAATCAGCCCCAGCATTTT. This encodes CASSQGWNQPQHF.

This clone was seen only once. The chain has TRBV27 and TRBJ2-1, with 7 bases aligning to TRBD1. This CDR3 has 15 residues. Trimming took 9 bases from V and 2 from J; bases not matched to a gene: 10. In germline, CDR1 is MNHEY, CDR2 SMNVEV (reference sequence). The CDR3 here is CASKDDRVTYNEQFF. DNA for the CDR3: TGTGCCAGTAAGGATGACAGGGTAACCTACAATGAGCAGTTCTTC.

The table lists this clone with a few counts. The V and J genes are TRBV13 and TRBJ1-1; weak D call: TRBD1 (6 bases). V lost 1 base and J 0 bases, leaving 12 bases between the germline ends. The length of the CDR3 is 16 residues. Germline lookup yields CDR1 PRHDT and CDR2 FYEKMQ (reference sequence). The CDR3 loop is CASSLEQGHMNTEAFF. DNA of the CDR3: TGTGCCAGCAGCTTAGAACAGGGACACATGAACACTGAAGCTTTCTTT.

J is TRBJ1-1 and V is TRBV19, with 9 bases fitting TRBD1. There are 14 residues in the CDR3. Germline values: CDR1 LNHDA, CDR2 SQIVND (reference sequence). Germline trimming cut 4 bases from V and 4 bases from J; bases unmatched to any gene: 4. The CDR3 DNA reads as TGTGCCAGTAGTACACAGACAGGGGGCACTGAAGCTTTCTTT. Translation gives CASSTQTGGTEAFF.

The chain joins TRBV7-2 to TRBJ2-7, with 9 bases lining up with TRBD2. The CDR3 contains 14 residues. Losses at the gene ends were 5 bases for V and 0 bases for J; bases not matched to a gene: 2. Germline CDR1 reads SGHTA; CDR2 reads FQGNSA. CDR3 amino acids: CASSRTSASYEQYF. Written as DNA, the CDR3 is TGTGCCAGCAGCAGGACTAGCGCCTCCTACGAGCAGTACTTC. The whole variable domain, remainder taken from reference TRBV7-2 and TRBJ2-7, is GAGVSQSPSNKVTEKGKDVELRCDPISGHTALYWYRQSLGQGLEFLIYFQGNSAPDKSGLPSDRFSAERTGGSVSTLTIQRTQQEDSAVYLCASSRTSASYEQYFGPGTRLTVT.

The sample holds one count of this clone. The rearrangement joins TRBV5-4 to TRBJ1-1, with D perhaps TRBD1 (5 bases). Trimming pared 4 bases from V and 0 bases from J, leaving 19 bases between. This CDR3 contains 17 residues. Germline assignment: CDR1 SGHNT and CDR2 YYREEE (reference sequence). Here the CDR3 reads CASSPGGFGGMNTEAFF. The CDR3 nucleotides are TGTGCCAGCAGCCCGGGGGGATTCGGCGGTATGAACACTGAAGCTTTCTTT.